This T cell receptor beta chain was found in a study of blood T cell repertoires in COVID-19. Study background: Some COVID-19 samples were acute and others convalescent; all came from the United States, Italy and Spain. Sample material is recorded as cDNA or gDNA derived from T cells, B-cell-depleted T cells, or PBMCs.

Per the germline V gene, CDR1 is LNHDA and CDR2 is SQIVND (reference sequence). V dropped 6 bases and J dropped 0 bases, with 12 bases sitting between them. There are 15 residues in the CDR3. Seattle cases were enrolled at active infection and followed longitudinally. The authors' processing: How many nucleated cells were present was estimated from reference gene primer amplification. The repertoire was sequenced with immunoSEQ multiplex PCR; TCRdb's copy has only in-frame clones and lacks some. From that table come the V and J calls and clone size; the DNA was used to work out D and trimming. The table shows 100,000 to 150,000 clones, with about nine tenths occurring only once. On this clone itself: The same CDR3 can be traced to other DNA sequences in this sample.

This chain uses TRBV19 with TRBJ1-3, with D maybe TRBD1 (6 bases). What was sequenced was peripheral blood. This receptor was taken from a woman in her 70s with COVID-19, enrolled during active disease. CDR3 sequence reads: CASRRQVYSGNTIYF. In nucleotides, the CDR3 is TGTGCCAGTAGAAGACAGGTATACTCTGGAAACACCATATATTTT.